This TCR beta chain was observed in a study of tumor-infiltrating T cells and Merkel cell polyomavirus (dated by TCRdb to the late 2010s). Turning to the overall study: CD8+ T cells specific for the Merkel cell polyomavirus KLL epitope were examined in Merkel cell carcinoma patients. Disease stage at presentation varied among the patients, and patient follow-up lasted a median of approximately 2.5 years, ranging from about 1.1 to 6.0 years. Varied, non-standardized therapies, including chemotherapy, radiation and immunotherapies, were received by the patients. TRB sequencing was performed on KLL-tetramer-sorted cells from blood or tumor-infiltrating lymphocytes in around 15 samples, as well as on 11 to 12 matched whole-tumor samples. Most whole-tumor samples were roughly 23-micron curls cut from formalin-fixed, paraffin-embedded tissue blocks. In the whole study, one tumor sample was a frozen nodal tumor digest, and another tumor sample was a flash-frozen core biopsy of a metastasis. What the work shows at the level of the full study, not this receptor alone: A higher fraction of KLL-specific T cells within tumors (about 1.8-20% versus 0-0.14%) was associated with significantly better MCC-specific survival. The study examined just one viral epitope, so T cells targeting other Merkel cell polyomavirus epitopes were not captured. KLL-specific TRB repertoires proved diverse and largely private: among around 410 unique sequences, only one clonotype was public, and two patients shared that clonotype. The small sample size of the study (n of about 11 patients) is recognized as a limitation. A significant MCC-specific survival advantage (P = 0.0051) was associated with a greater number of unique KLL-specific clonotypes in tumors (roughly 5-108 vs 0-3).

All patients' tumors stained robustly positive for Merkel cell polyomavirus Large T antigen by immunohistochemistry. The study included fewer than 15 Merkel cell carcinoma patients whose blood and/or cultured TIL contained robust KLL-tetramer+ populations exceeding 0.04% of CD8+ T cells. All patients were identified as Caucasian, and a median age of roughly 60 years (range roughly 50 to 80 years) was recorded. Lymph node tumors were analyzed for patients with unknown primaries presenting with nodal disease, or where primary tissue was insufficient. In the case of this clone: The antigen this receptor binds is unknown. No much larger clone is present one base from it, and per-base qualities are unavailable.

After removal of 6 bases from V and 3 bases from J, the junction retains 6 bases not matched to a gene. According to the germline V gene (reference sequence), CDR1 reads MNHEY and CDR2 reads SMNVEV. The CDR3 holds 14 amino acids from the cysteine to the phenylalanine. Of all the DNA, just the CDR3 is kept, 42 bases in frame from base 1. Library generation was performed with the immunoSEQ multiplex PCR assay. Adaptive Biotechnologies (Seattle, WA) carried out the genomic DNA extraction, TRB sequencing and normalization. In the original analysis: To compute clonality, the Shannon entropy of productive TRB sequences was normalized by log2 of unique productive sequences and then subtracted from one. KLL-specific clonotypes in tumors were identified by matching TCRbeta CDR3 amino acid sequences with those from each patient's tetramer-sorted sample. What TCRdb holds here is the immuneACCESS table cut down to in-frame rearrangements. Part of the clones is not present; checked against another copy, under half of the missing clones reflect an unresolved V gene, and the others are unexplained. The DNA gave D and trimming, while V, J and clone size come from that table. This sample comprises 20,000 to 30,000 clones, roughly nine tenths of them detected only once. The biggest ten clones account for roughly 2.5% of the sample.

Here the chain combines TRBV27 and TRBJ2-7; TRBD1 aligns with 9 central bases. Sequencing was done on a sample of lymph node tissue. The origin of this receptor is a man aged 50-59 years with Merkel cell carcinoma. CDR3 protein: CASRTGTGLYEQYF. At the DNA level, the sequence is TGTGCCAGCAGAACCGGGACAGGGCTCTACGAGCAGTACTTC.